The rows below give T cell receptor beta chains drawn from one sample of a study of blood T cell repertoires in COVID-19. Using immunoSEQ multiplex PCR, the repertoire was profiled, and TCRdb retains in-frame clones only, with some absent. Of 130,000 to 150,000 clones in the sample, about 80% were seen once. Sequencing input: peripheral blood. These receptors came from a man aged 65 to 85 who had recovered from COVID-19. The CDR3 runs from the conserved cysteine through the conserved F or W. Fields, in order: D gene, V gene, clone size, J gene, CDR3 DNA, CDR3 protein. D genes are given only for firm matches. Some rows mark clone size as missing; the rest say once, few, many or name a class of expanded clone.

TRBD1	TRBV7-2	.	TRBJ1-2	TGTGCCAGCACCTGGGACAGGGCCTACTCTAACTATGGCTACACCTTC	CASTWDRAYSNYGYTF
TRBD2	TRBV5-5	.	TRBJ2-1	TGTGCCAGCAGCCTCCTGGGGGGAGCGGGGTACAATGAGCAGTTCTTC	CASSLLGGAGYNEQFF
.	TRBV18	.	TRBJ2-7	TGTGCCAGCTCGTCTCCGGGGTCGTACTACGAGCAGTACTTC	CASSSPGSYYEQYF
TRBD2	TRBV7-8	.	TRBJ2-7	TGTGCCAGCAGCTTAGGTTTGAGTCTAGCGGGAGAAGAATACGAGCAGTACTTC	CASSLGLSLAGEEYEQYF
TRBD2	TRBV25-1	.	TRBJ2-7	TGTGCCAGCAGTGAATGGACTAGCGGGAGCTCCTACGAGCAGTACTTC	CASSEWTSGSSYEQYF
TRBD1	TRBV5-1	few	TRBJ2-2	TGCGCCAGCAGCTTAGAAGGGACAGGGGTCACCGGGGAGCTGTTTTTT	CASSLEGTGVTGELFF
.	TRBV9	.	TRBJ1-3	TGTGCCAGCAGCCCGTCGGGGAACTCTGGAAACACCATATATTTT	CASSPSGNSGNTIYF
.	TRBV7-2	few	TRBJ2-1	TGTGCCAGCAGCCGGAGGGGGCAGGTTAATGAGCAGTTCTTC	CASSRRGQVNEQFF
.	TRBV2	.	TRBJ2-5	TGTGCCAGCAGTAGGGACTTTTCAGAGACCCAGTACTTC	CASSRDFSETQYF
TRBD1	TRBV18	.	TRBJ2-7	TGTGCCAGCTCACCCGGACAGGGGGCGTACTACGAGCAGTACTTC	CASSPGQGAYYEQYF
.	TRBV6-6	.	TRBJ1-3	TGTGCCAGCAGTTACACGGGTTTCGGAAACACCATATATTTT	CASSYTGFGNTIYF
TRBD1	TRBV19	.	TRBJ2-7	TGTGCCAGTAGTGCCGGGACAGGCTACGAGCAGTACTTC	CASSAGTGYEQYF
TRBD1	TRBV5-1	.	TRBJ1-5	TGCGCCACCCGACAGGGGGCCCTAAGCAATCAGCCCCAGCATTTT	CATRQGALSNQPQHF
TRBD2	TRBV12-5	few	TRBJ2-2	TGTGCTAGTGGTTTCCGCCTAAGCGGGGCCACCGGGGAGCTGTTTTTT	CASGFRLSGATGELFF
TRBD2	TRBV5-1	.	TRBJ2-1	TGCGCCAGCAGCGCGCTAGCGGGAGCCGAAAATGAGCAGTTCTTC	CASSALAGAENEQFF
.	TRBV7-2	.	TRBJ2-7	TGTGCCAGCAGCTTAGTACAACGCTACGAGCAGTACTTC	CASSLVQRYEQYF
.	TRBV4-1	.	TRBJ2-3	TGCGCCAGCAGCCAAGTTGAAGCCACAGATACGCAGTATTTT	CASSQVEATDTQYF
TRBD1	TRBV5-1	.	TRBJ1-1	TGCGCCAGCAGCTGGGACTGGGACAGGGGGGACACTGAAGCTTTCTTT	CASSWDWDRGDTEAFF
.	TRBV5-1	.	TRBJ2-3	TGCGCCAGCAGCTGGCAGGGGGGATCGGATACGCAGTATTTT	CASSWQGGSDTQYF
.	TRBV30	few	TRBJ2-2	TGTGCCTGGAACCGGGACACAGGATTCGCCGGGGAGCTGTTTTTT	CAWNRDTGFAGELFF
.	TRBV27	few	TRBJ2-3	TGTGCCAGCAGCCTCCTTAACCATTTCGGGGGCACAGATACGCAGTATTTT	CASSLLNHFGGTDTQYF
TRBD2	TRBV11-3	once	TRBJ2-3	TGTGCCAGCAGCTTCGGACTAGCGGGAGGGCCTGATACGCAGTATTTT	CASSFGLAGGPDTQYF
.	TRBV3-1/TRBV3-2	.	TRBJ1-5	TGTGCCAGCAGGAGGCCCCAGGGGCACAATCAGCCCCAGCATTTT	CASRRPQGHNQPQHF
.	TRBV7-9	.	TRBJ2-7	TGTGCCAGCACCCTGTTGGCAGGCGGGTACGAGCAGTACTTC	CASTLLAGGYEQYF